A selection of T cell receptor beta chains follows, all from one sample in a study of shared clonotypes between healthy human individuals. TCRdb's table, derived via immunoSEQ multiplex PCR, lists solely in-frame clones and lacks some. The data hold around 2,000,000 clones, with less than 95% observed a single time. Sequenced material: naive CD8+ T cells sorted from blood. The receptors were gathered from a man between 18 and 35 years old in good health. Each CDR3 is given with its conserved first and last residue. The order of the fields is clone size, D gene, J gene, V gene, CDR3 DNA, CDR3 protein. A D gene is named only where the DNA matches it firmly. Expanded clones get a size class; other rows say once, few or many, or leave the size out.

clone_size: few; d_call: TRBD2; j_call: TRBJ2-3; v_call: TRBV9; cdr3_nt: TGTGCCAGCAGCGTAGCGGGAGGAGCAGATACGCAGTATTTT; cdr3_aa: CASSVAGGADTQYF
clone_size: -; d_call: TRBD2; j_call: TRBJ2-1; v_call: TRBV27; cdr3_nt: TGTGCCAGCAGCATAGCGGGAGCTCGCAATGAGCAGTTCTTC; cdr3_aa: CASSIAGARNEQFF
clone_size: -; d_call: -; j_call: TRBJ2-1; v_call: TRBV4-3; cdr3_nt: TGCGCCAGCAGCCAAGGAGGTAGCATCTATGAGCAGTTCTTC; cdr3_aa: CASSQGGSIYEQFF
clone_size: -; d_call: TRBD2; j_call: TRBJ2-3; v_call: TRBV10-2; cdr3_nt: TGCGCCAGCAGGCTAGCGGGGGGGGGCACAGATACGCAGTATTTT; cdr3_aa: CASRLAGGGTDTQYF
clone_size: -; d_call: -; j_call: TRBJ2-7; v_call: TRBV6-6; cdr3_nt: TGTGCCAGCAGTAGGGACACCTACGAGCAGTACTTC; cdr3_aa: CASSRDTYEQYF
clone_size: -; d_call: TRBD1; j_call: TRBJ2-7; v_call: TRBV5-1; cdr3_nt: TGCGCCAGCAGCTTTATCGACAGGGTTTACGAGCAGTACTTC; cdr3_aa: CASSFIDRVYEQYF
clone_size: -; d_call: TRBD2; j_call: TRBJ2-7; v_call: TRBV7-2; cdr3_nt: TGTGCCAGCAGCCTTTACTTTAGCGGGGTGTACGAGCAGTACTTC; cdr3_aa: CASSLYFSGVYEQYF
clone_size: -; d_call: TRBD1; j_call: TRBJ1-4; v_call: TRBV28; cdr3_nt: TGTGCCAGCAGTTCCCCTCGAGGGGGCGAATGGGAAAAACTGTTTTTT; cdr3_aa: CASSSPRGGEWEKLFF
clone_size: -; d_call: -; j_call: TRBJ2-2; v_call: TRBV19; cdr3_nt: TGTGCCAGTAGTATGGAGGAAGGCCTAGACACCACCGGGGAGCTGTTTTTT; cdr3_aa: CASSMEEGLDTTGELFF
clone_size: -; d_call: TRBD2; j_call: TRBJ2-2; v_call: TRBV6-5; cdr3_nt: TGTGCCAGCAGTTACATGGGAGGGGCCGGGGAGCTGTTTTTT; cdr3_aa: CASSYMGGAGELFF
clone_size: few; d_call: -; j_call: TRBJ1-6; v_call: TRBV27; cdr3_nt: TGTGCCAGCAGTTTAGGAGGGGTCGGATCACCCCTCCACTTT; cdr3_aa: CASSLGGVGSPLHF
clone_size: few; d_call: -; j_call: TRBJ2-2; v_call: TRBV27; cdr3_nt: TGTGCCAGCAGTTGGAGGAACACCGGGGAGCTGTTTTTT; cdr3_aa: CASSWRNTGELFF
clone_size: -; d_call: -; j_call: TRBJ2-3; v_call: TRBV27; cdr3_nt: TGTGCCAGCGCGGTGACTCCTCTTACCACCACAGATACGCAGTATTTT; cdr3_aa: CASAVTPLTTTDTQYF
clone_size: -; d_call: -; j_call: TRBJ2-5; v_call: TRBV7-9; cdr3_nt: TGTGCCAGCAGCTCGATAGATCTCCAAGAGACCCAGTACTTC; cdr3_aa: CASSSIDLQETQYF
clone_size: -; d_call: -; j_call: TRBJ2-6; v_call: TRBV9; cdr3_nt: TGTGCCAGCACCCTGAGGGGAACTGGGGCCAACGTCCTGACTTTC; cdr3_aa: CASTLRGTGANVLTF
clone_size: -; d_call: -; j_call: TRBJ2-5; v_call: TRBV30; cdr3_nt: TGTGCCTGGAGTCTGGGGGGACTTCAAGAGACCCAGTACTTC; cdr3_aa: CAWSLGGLQETQYF
clone_size: -; d_call: -; j_call: TRBJ2-7; v_call: TRBV7-2; cdr3_nt: TGTGCCAGCAGCCAAACAGCAGGTACCTCCTACGAGCAGTACTTC; cdr3_aa: CASSQTAGTSYEQYF
clone_size: -; d_call: -; j_call: TRBJ2-7; v_call: TRBV4-1; cdr3_nt: TGCGCCAGCAGCCAAGATCAGGATAGCTCCTACGAGCAGTACTTC; cdr3_aa: CASSQDQDSSYEQYF
clone_size: -; d_call: -; j_call: TRBJ2-1; v_call: TRBV19; cdr3_nt: TGTGCCAGTAGTGTCGACAGAGCCAATGAGCAGTTCTTC; cdr3_aa: CASSVDRANEQFF
clone_size: -; d_call: -; j_call: TRBJ1-1; v_call: TRBV5-6; cdr3_nt: TGTGCCAGCAGCTTGATGTTGGAGCTTGAAGCTTTCTTT; cdr3_aa: CASSLMLELEAFF
clone_size: -; d_call: TRBD2; j_call: TRBJ2-1; v_call: TRBV9; cdr3_nt: TGTGCCAGCAGCGAAAGCGGGGCTAACTACAATGAGCAGTTCTTC; cdr3_aa: CASSESGANYNEQFF
clone_size: -; d_call: -; j_call: TRBJ2-1; v_call: TRBV27; cdr3_nt: TGTGCCACCGAGGGTGGGAACTACAATGAGCAGTTCTTC; cdr3_aa: CATEGGNYNEQFF
clone_size: -; d_call: -; j_call: TRBJ2-7; v_call: TRBV28; cdr3_nt: TGTGCCAGCAGATCCCCCTCCTCCTACGAGCAGTACTTC; cdr3_aa: CASRSPSSYEQYF
clone_size: -; d_call: TRBD1; j_call: TRBJ1-2; v_call: TRBV6-5; cdr3_nt: TGTGCCAGCAGTTACCGGGACAGGGGCTATGGCTACACCTTC; cdr3_aa: CASSYRDRGYGYTF
clone_size: -; d_call: -; j_call: TRBJ2-3; v_call: TRBV7-9; cdr3_nt: TGTGCCAGCGGAGCCGTTCGGGAAGATACGCAGTATTTT; cdr3_aa: CASGAVREDTQYF
clone_size: few; d_call: -; j_call: TRBJ2-7; v_call: TRBV9; cdr3_nt: TGTGCCAGCAGCGACGGGACCGACGCTTCCTACGAGCAGTACTTC; cdr3_aa: CASSDGTDASYEQYF
clone_size: -; d_call: -; j_call: TRBJ2-2; v_call: TRBV19; cdr3_nt: TGTGCCAGTAGTATTTGGCAGACCGGGGAGCTGTTTTTT; cdr3_aa: CASSIWQTGELFF
clone_size: -; d_call: TRBD1; j_call: TRBJ1-1; v_call: TRBV30; cdr3_nt: TGTGCCTGGAGTGTTCAGGGGGACACTGAAGCTTTCTTT; cdr3_aa: CAWSVQGDTEAFF
clone_size: -; d_call: -; j_call: TRBJ1-1; v_call: TRBV4-2; cdr3_nt: TGTGCCAGCAGCCAAGCTAAGGGCGAGGACACTGAAGCTTTCTTT; cdr3_aa: CASSQAKGEDTEAFF
clone_size: -; d_call: -; j_call: TRBJ2-1; v_call: TRBV9; cdr3_nt: TGTGCCAGCAGCGTCGAGGGCACCTACAATGAGCAGTTCTTC; cdr3_aa: CASSVEGTYNEQFF
clone_size: -; d_call: TRBD2; j_call: TRBJ2-7; v_call: TRBV6-6; cdr3_nt: TGTGCCAGCAGTTACTCGGGGGGGGGTTCCGAGCAGTACTTC; cdr3_aa: CASSYSGGGSEQYF
clone_size: -; d_call: TRBD1; j_call: TRBJ2-7; v_call: TRBV29-1; cdr3_nt: TGCAGCGTTGGGGGGACAGGGAGCGAGCAGTACTTC; cdr3_aa: CSVGGTGSEQYF
clone_size: -; d_call: -; j_call: TRBJ2-3; v_call: TRBV13; cdr3_nt: TGTGCCAGTCAGAGGGGCGCCGGCACAGATACGCAGTATTTT; cdr3_aa: CASQRGAGTDTQYF
clone_size: -; d_call: -; j_call: TRBJ2-7; v_call: TRBV7-2; cdr3_nt: TGTGCCAGCAGCTTACTAGCAGCCCTAGGCTACGAGCAGTACTTC; cdr3_aa: CASSLLAALGYEQYF
clone_size: -; d_call: -; j_call: TRBJ1-1; v_call: TRBV7-9; cdr3_nt: TGTGCCAGCAGCTTATCCGAGAACACTGAAGCTTTCTTT; cdr3_aa: CASSLSENTEAFF
clone_size: -; d_call: -; j_call: TRBJ2-2; v_call: TRBV4-1; cdr3_nt: TGCGCCAGCAGCCAAGATGGACGGGACACCGGGGAGCTGTTTTTT; cdr3_aa: CASSQDGRDTGELFF
clone_size: -; d_call: -; j_call: TRBJ2-7; v_call: TRBV7-9; cdr3_nt: TGTGCCAGCAGCTTAGAGCCCAGCTGGTACGAGCAGTACTTC; cdr3_aa: CASSLEPSWYEQYF
clone_size: -; d_call: TRBD2; j_call: TRBJ2-1; v_call: TRBV7-8; cdr3_nt: TGTGCCTCGCTCCAGCTGGGACTAGCGTCCAATGAGCAGTTCTTC; cdr3_aa: CASLQLGLASNEQFF
clone_size: -; d_call: -; j_call: TRBJ2-7; v_call: TRBV9; cdr3_nt: TGTGCCAGCAGCGTAGTCCCGACCTCCTACGAGCAGTACTTC; cdr3_aa: CASSVVPTSYEQYF
clone_size: -; d_call: TRBD2; j_call: TRBJ2-1; v_call: TRBV7-9; cdr3_nt: TGTGCCAGCAGCCCCCGACTAGCCGACGAGCAGTTCTTC; cdr3_aa: CASSPRLADEQFF
clone_size: -; d_call: -; j_call: TRBJ2-1; v_call: TRBV14; cdr3_nt: TGTGCCAGCAGGGCTAGTAGTTCCTACAATGAGCAGTTCTTC; cdr3_aa: CASRASSSYNEQFF
clone_size: -; d_call: -; j_call: TRBJ2-1; v_call: TRBV7-2; cdr3_nt: TGTGCCAGCAGCTTAGAACACACCTTCTACAATGAGCAGTTCTTC; cdr3_aa: CASSLEHTFYNEQFF
clone_size: once; d_call: -; j_call: TRBJ1-1; v_call: TRBV9; cdr3_nt: TGTGCCAGCAGCGTAGGTTTGGTTCTGAACACTGAAGCTTTCTTT; cdr3_aa: CASSVGLVLNTEAFF
clone_size: -; d_call: -; j_call: TRBJ1-1; v_call: TRBV7-2; cdr3_nt: TGTGCCAGCAGCTTAGAACGGACGAACACTGAAGCTTTCTTT; cdr3_aa: CASSLERTNTEAFF
clone_size: -; d_call: -; j_call: TRBJ2-7; v_call: TRBV6-1; cdr3_nt: TGTGCCAGCAGTGTCTGGGCGCAGGGCTCCTACGAGCAGTACTTC; cdr3_aa: CASSVWAQGSYEQYF
clone_size: -; d_call: -; j_call: TRBJ1-1; v_call: TRBV19; cdr3_nt: TGTGCCAGTAGTATCCACACTGAAGCTTTCTTT; cdr3_aa: CASSIHTEAFF
clone_size: -; d_call: -; j_call: TRBJ2-3; v_call: TRBV11-2; cdr3_nt: TGTGCCAGCAGCTTAGATTTCGAGGGAGAGGGGTCAGATACGCAGTATTTT; cdr3_aa: CASSLDFEGEGSDTQYF